What follows describes a single T cell receptor (beta chain). This sample was taken from a study of T cell changes during pregnancy in multiple sclerosis. Germline V CDR1 and CDR2: LNHDA, SQIVND (reference sequence). V dropped 7 bases and J dropped 7 bases, with 17 bases sitting between them. There are 15 residues in the CDR3. The data were produced by immunoSEQ multiplex PCR, yet TCRdb's version contains in-frame clones alone and is incomplete. The repertoire has 40,000 or so clones, less than 95% of them found once; the top ten carry less than 12%. V is TRBV19 and J is TRBJ1-6; possibly TRBD1 for D (5 bases). The sample in question was CD8+ T cells from peripheral blood mononuclear cells, obtained in the first trimester of pregnancy. The origin of this receptor is a female donor with multiple sclerosis, enrolled in a pregnancy study. The CDR3 bases are TGTGCCAGTAACACTCGACCTGGGGGGAATTCACCCCTCCACTTT. Residues: CASNTRPGGNSPLHF.